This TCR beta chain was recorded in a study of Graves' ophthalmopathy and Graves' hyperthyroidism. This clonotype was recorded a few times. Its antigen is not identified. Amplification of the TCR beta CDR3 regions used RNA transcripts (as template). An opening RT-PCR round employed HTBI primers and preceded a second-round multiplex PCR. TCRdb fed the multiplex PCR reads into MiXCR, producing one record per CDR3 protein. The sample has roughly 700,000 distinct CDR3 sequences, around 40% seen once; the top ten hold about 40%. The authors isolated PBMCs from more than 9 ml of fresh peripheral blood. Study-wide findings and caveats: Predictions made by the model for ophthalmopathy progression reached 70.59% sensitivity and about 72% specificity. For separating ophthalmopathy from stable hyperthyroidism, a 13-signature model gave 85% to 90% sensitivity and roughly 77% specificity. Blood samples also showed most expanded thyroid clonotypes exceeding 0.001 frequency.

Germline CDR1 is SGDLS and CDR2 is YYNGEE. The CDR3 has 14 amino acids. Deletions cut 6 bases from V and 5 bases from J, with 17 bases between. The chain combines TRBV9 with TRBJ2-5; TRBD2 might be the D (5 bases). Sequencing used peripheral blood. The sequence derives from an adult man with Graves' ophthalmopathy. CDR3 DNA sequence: TGTGCCAGCACCCGGCAAGGCGGGCGGGAGACCCAGTACTTC. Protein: CASTRQGGRETQYF.